One sample yielded the 30 T cell receptor beta chains listed below, sequenced in a study of molecular identifiers for immune sequencing clone quantification listed by TCRdb under 2018. Library construction relied on PCR. Data came from a NextSeq 500. The public reads were reprocessed in TCRdb via fastp at Q25 and MiXCR, keeping in-frame beta chains. Records with the same CDR3 protein are collapsed into one entry carrying the most frequent genes and DNA. This sample comprises approximately 320,000 distinct CDR3 sequences, 24% of them detected only once. The top ten clones comprise about 0.71% of the sample. The sequenced material came from naive CD8+ T cells from blood, with Jurkat cell RNA spiked in. Reading the label with the study, this specimen's cell subset or site is: FACS-sorted CD8+CD4-CCR7+CD45RA+ naive T cells. Source of these receptors: a human donor in good health. Some libraries in this study had Jurkat cell RNA spiked in.

The chain couples TRBV5-6 to TRBJ2-5; D remains ambiguous. The CDR3 contains 16 residues. Between the trimmed V and J ends, which lost 7 bases and 3 bases, there was a span of 22 bases. Germline lookup yields CDR1 SGHDT and CDR2 YYEEEE. This chain's CDR3 is CASHKNLGPQKETQYF. CDR3 sequence (DNA): TGTGCCAGCCATAAAAATCTAGGCCCCCAAAAAGAGACCCAGTACTTC.

This clonotype was seen only a few times. This sequence joins TRBV29-1 and TRBJ2-7, with 9 bases aligning to TRBD1. This CDR3 spans 13 amino acids. V was pared by 2 bases and J by 3 bases, with 2 bases of the junction left unmatched. Germline V gene sequence: CDR1 SQVTM, CDR2 ANQGSEA. The CDR3 DNA follows: TGCAGCGTTGAACTGGGACAGGGCTACGAGCAGTACTTC. This codes for CSVELGQGYEQYF.

This rearrangement joins TRBV7-2 to TRBJ2-7; 7 bases agree with TRBD1. Germline loops: CDR1 SGHTA, CDR2 FQGNSA. The V and J ends lost 5 bases and 3 bases, in that order; junction bases with no gene match: 7. The CDR3 has 14 amino acids. The CDR3 loop reads CASSNGYRGYEQYF. The CDR3 DNA is TGTGCCAGCAGCAACGGCTACAGGGGCTACGAGCAGTACTTC.

This clonotype was seen a few times. This rearrangement joins TRBV18 to TRBJ1-1; D is ambiguous. The CDR3 runs 13 residues. CDR1 is KGHSH, CDR2 LQKENI, per germline. Trimming pared 5 bases from V and 2 bases from J, leaving 9 bases between. For the CDR3, the DNA is TGTGCCAGCTCATACCGGGCCAACACTGAAGCTTTCTTT. Translation: CASSYRANTEAFF.

The chain uses TRBV10-3 and TRBJ2-5; 13 bases map to TRBD2. With V trimmed by 2 bases and J by 5 bases, 8 bases remained unmatched. Germline loops: CDR1 ENHRY, CDR2 SYGVKD. The CDR3 spans 17 residues. The DNA of the CDR3 is TGTGCCATCAGTGAGACGGGACTAGCGGGGCCCCGGGAGACCCAGTACTTC. The encoded protein is CAISETGLAGPRETQYF.

The chain has TRBV20-1 and TRBJ2-1, with 8 bases aligning to TRBD2. CDR3 size: 16 residues. Germline V gives CDR1 DFQATT, CDR2 SNEGSKA (reference sequence). The trim removed 5 bases at V and 3 bases at J, leaving 12 bases unmatched. CDR3 DNA: TGCAGTGCTTGGTTCACTAGCGGTGGATTCTACAATGAGCAGTTCTTC. It yields the protein CSAWFTSGGFYNEQFF.

The V and J genes are TRBV7-7 and TRBJ2-5; tentatively, D is TRBD2 (5 bases). Trimming stripped 8 bases from V and 2 bases from J, with 12 bases between. This CDR3 comprises 13 residues. The germline V gene has CDR1 SSHAT and CDR2 FNYEAQ (reference sequence). DNA for the CDR3: TGTGCCAGCGGACGGACTTCTCAAGAGACCCAGTACTTC. Translated: CASGRTSQETQYF.

This clonotype was seen many times. The CDR3: CASSEGLGQNYGYTF. The CDR3 nucleotides read TGTGCCAGCAGTGAAGGGCTTGGGCAGAACTATGGCTACACCTTC. V and J are TRBV2 and TRBJ1-2; D gene unclear. CDR3 length: 15 amino acids. The ends were cut back, 1 base at V and 2 bases at J, with 11 bases in the middle. CDR1 SNHLY and CDR2 FYNNEI come from the germline V gene.

This clonotype was detected only a few times. J is TRBJ2-3 and V is TRBV28; D not certain. CDR3 length equals 13 residues. Per germline, CDR1 MDHEN and CDR2 SYDVKM. The ends were cut back, 8 bases at V and 4 bases at J, with 13 bases in the middle. The CDR3 here is CASGRVGSDTQYF. CDR3 sequence (DNA): TGTGCCAGCGGTCGCGTCGGGTCAGATACGCAGTATTTT.

J is TRBJ1-2 and V is TRBV19, with TRBD1 identical over 9 bases. The CDR3 sequence is 13 residues long. The V segment lost 6 bases and the J segment 4 bases; nucleotides outside the gene matches: 3. The germline CDR1 and CDR2 sequences are LNHDA and SQIVND (reference sequence). The CDR3 reads CASRTGGAYGYTF. The CDR3 nucleotides read TGTGCCAGTAGGACAGGGGGAGCCTATGGCTACACCTTC.

The V call is TRBV30, the J call TRBJ2-4; 9 bases are a match to TRBD1. V was pared by 5 bases and J by 8 bases, with 10 bases of the junction left unmatched. Per germline, CDR1 GTSNPN and CDR2 SVGIG (reference sequence). This CDR3 contains 14 residues. As DNA, the CDR3 is TGTGCCTGGGCCCCCGGGACAGGGTTTGACATTCAGTACTTC. Translation: CAWAPGTGFDIQYF.

Comments on this clonotype: This may be a read error: a much more frequent sequence differs by one nucleotide. J is TRBJ2-4 and V is TRBV2; D might be TRBD1 or TRBD2, each matching 5 bases. The CDR3 is 12 residues long. Germline values: CDR1 SNHLY, CDR2 FYNNEI. CDR3 amino acids: CASSRDQNIRYF. Written as DNA, the CDR3 is TGTGCCAGCAGTCGGGACCAAAACATTCGGTACTTC.

In regard to this clonotype: This may come from a read error, since a much larger clone is one base off. V and J are TRBV6-5 and TRBJ1-5; maybe TRBD1 (6 bases). CDR3 length: 18 residues. Germline V gene lookup returns CDR1 MNHEY and CDR2 SVGAGI. CDR3 residues: CASSYSNGGAARDQPRHF. DNA for the CDR3: TGTGCCAGCAGTTACTCGAACGGGGGGGCGGCAAGAGATCAGCCCCGGCATTTT.

This clonotype has only a few counts. J is TRBJ2-3 and V is TRBV6-2 or TRBV6-3, with a possible D match to TRBD2 (5 bases). CDR3 size: 19 residues. V lost 6 bases and J lost 2, with 27 bases in between. CDR1 is MNHEY, CDR2 SVGEGT, per germline. The CDR3 DNA follows: TGTGCCAGCAGGACGGCCGACGCACTAGTCGTGCCTCACACAGATACGCAGTATTTT. Translating it yields CASRTADALVVPHTDTQYF.

This clonotype was recorded a few times. The V call is TRBV7-6, the J call TRBJ2-3; no reliable D call. Germline V gives CDR1 SGHVS, CDR2 FNYEAQ. This CDR3 comprises 14 residues. V lost 4 bases, J lost 1 base, and 9 bases lay in between. The CDR3 protein is CASSSSPGTDTQYF. DNA of the CDR3: TGTGCCAGCAGCTCGTCGCCGGGCACAGATACGCAGTATTTT.

This clonotype occurred many times. The J gene is TRBJ2-3, the V gene TRBV5-1; TRBD2 might be the D (6 bases). The V and J ends lost 1 base and 2 bases respectively, with 14 bases between them. The CDR3 is made up of 16 amino acids. Per germline, CDR1 SGHRS and CDR2 YFSETQ. CDR3 sequence reads: CASSLFERTTTDTQYF. The CDR3 bases are TGCGCCAGCAGCTTGTTCGAGCGGACTACCACAGATACGCAGTATTTT.

Worth noting for this clonotype: The CDR3 ends on some other residue instead of the conserved phenylalanine or tryptophan, so this is likely a read error. The CDR3 DNA sequence: TGTGCCAGCAGCCCCCCAGCCACGACTGAAGCTTTCTAT. This translates into CASSPPATTEAFY. The chain recombines TRBV7-9 with TRBJ1-1; D is unresolved. CDR3 size: 13 residues. Trimming shortened V by 5 bases and J by 5 bases, and 12 bases separated the two germline ends. Germline values: CDR1 SEHNR, CDR2 FQNEAQ (reference sequence).

In its sample, this clonotype was seen many times. The chain joins TRBV6-6 to TRBJ2-2, with 9 nucleotides matching TRBD1. V gave up 9 bases and J gave up 3 bases; unmatched junction bases: 5. CDR1 is MNHNY, CDR2 SVGAGI, per germline (reference sequence). There are 14 residues in the CDR3. CDR3 sequence (DNA): TGTGCCAGTTACAGGGGGCGCGACACCGGGGAGCTGTTTTTT. This gives the protein CASYRGRDTGELFF.

This clonotype appeared many times. The rearrangement uses TRBV30 and TRBJ1-2; maybe TRBD1 (5 bases). This CDR3 spans 13 amino acids. Germline CDR1 reads GTSNPN; CDR2 reads SVGIG (reference sequence). V lost 5 bases and J lost 5, with 15 bases in between. CDR3 residues: CAWSRDWGYGYTF. The CDR3 DNA sequence: TGTGCCTGGTCTCGGGACTGGGGTTATGGCTACACCTTC. The variable domain in full, completed from reference TRBV30 and TRBJ1-2, reads SQTIHQWPATLVQPVGSPLSLECTVEGTSNPNLYWYRQAAGRGLQLLFYSVGIGQISSEVPQNLSASRPQDRQFILSSKKLLLSDSGFYLCAWSRDWGYGYTFGSGTRLTVV.

This clonotype was picked up a small number of times. V and J are TRBV3-1 and TRBJ2-3; 11 bases are shared with TRBD2. With V trimmed by 4 bases and J by 2 bases, 2 bases remained unmatched. The CDR3 has 15 residues. Per germline, CDR1 LGHDT and CDR2 YNNKEL (reference sequence). The DNA for the CDR3 is TGTGCCAGCAGCCCTAGCGGGGGGAACACAGATACGCAGTATTTT. This sequence encodes CASSPSGGNTDTQYF.

V and J are TRBV7-9 and TRBJ2-5; 10 nucleotides align to TRBD2. Per germline, CDR1 SEHNR and CDR2 FQNEAQ (reference sequence). The length of the CDR3 is 15 residues. Trimming cost V 5 bases and J 5 bases; bases outside gene matches: 8. The CDR3 here is CASSHSLLAGETQYF. CDR3 DNA sequence: TGTGCCAGCAGCCACTCGCTACTAGCGGGGGAGACCCAGTACTTC.

Notes on this clonotype: Given a much more abundant clone one base away, this may be a read error. The chain uses TRBV6-5 and TRBJ2-1; D unresolved. Germline values: CDR1 MNHEY, CDR2 SVGAGI. The CDR3 consists of 12 residues. The CDR3 bases are TGTGCCAGCAGCAAAGGAGACAATGAGCAGTCCTTC. It specifies CASSKGDNEQSF.

V usage is TRBV29-1 and J usage is TRBJ2-1; TRBD1 aligns across 8 bases. Germline V gene lookup returns CDR1 SQVTM and CDR2 ANQGSEA. This CDR3 has 13 residues. V shed 5 bases, J shed 9 bases, and the junction held 9 bases outside the gene matches. The chain's CDR3 is CSVSGQGRSEQFF. The CDR3 DNA is TGCAGCGTTTCAGGACAGGGCAGAAGTGAGCAGTTCTTC.

In regard to this clonotype: This clone may be a read error of a much larger clone one base away. This sequence joins TRBV7-9 and TRBJ2-7; D may be TRBD2 (6 bases). V lost 4 bases to trimming and J lost 12 bases, with 22 bases between them. The CDR3 extends over 14 amino acids. CDR1 and CDR2 (germline): SEHNR, FQNEAQ (reference sequence). The CDR3 DNA sequence: TGTGCCAGCAGCTCGTTGGTCTCGGGGGTGAGGCCGTACTTC. Translating it yields CASSSLVSGVRPYF.

The table lists this clonotype with a few counts. The DNA for the CDR3 is TGTGCCAGCAGCTTGAGGGCAGGGGACGAGCAGTACTTC. It specifies CASSLRAGDEQYF. The chain joins TRBV5-6 to TRBJ2-7; a weak D match, TRBD1 (6 bases). Germline loops: CDR1 SGHDT, CDR2 YYEEEE. This CDR3 has 13 residues. Trimming took off 1 base at V and 5 bases at J, with 10 bases between the two ends.

This clonotype was detected ten times or more. The genes are TRBV9 and TRBJ1-1, with D perhaps TRBD1 (5 bases). The CDR3 sequence is 15 residues long. The germline V gene encodes CDR1 SGDLS and CDR2 YYNGEE. Trimming cost V 2 bases and J 0 bases, with 11 bases left between them. CDR3 bases: TGTGCCAGCAGCGTCCAGGGAAACATGAACACTGAAGCTTTCTTT. It encodes CASSVQGNMNTEAFF.

There are a few counts of this clonotype. The chain links TRBV15 to TRBJ1-1, with TRBD1 matching 10 bases. Germline CDR1 and CDR2: LNHNV and YYDKDF (reference sequence). The junction had 7 bases not matched to a gene; V was cut back by 7 bases and J by 5 bases. The CDR3 runs to 14 residues. This CDR3 is CATKRDRGWTEAFF. The CDR3 DNA is TGTGCCACCAAAAGGGACAGGGGCTGGACTGAAGCTTTCTTT. Looking up the rest from reference TRBV15 and TRBJ1-1 gives the full variable domain: DAMVIQNPRYQVTQFGKPVTLSCSQTLNHNVMYWYQQKSSQAPKLLFHYYDKDFNNEADTPDNFQSRRPNTSFCFLDIRSPGLGDTAMYLCATKRDRGWTEAFFGQGTRLTVV.

This sequence joins TRBV13 and TRBJ2-7; no clear D gene. CDR1 is PRHDT and CDR2 is FYEKMQ in the germline V gene (reference sequence). The length of the CDR3 is 14 residues. V shed 0 bases and J shed 2 bases, with 8 bases lying between them. The CDR3 region is CASSLGHFTYEQYF. CDR3 DNA: TGTGCCAGCAGCTTAGGGCACTTCACCTACGAGCAGTACTTC.

Note on this clonotype: This may arise from a read error, as a much more abundant clone is one base away. The chain employs TRBV5-5 and TRBJ1-5, with D perhaps matching TRBD1 (6 bases). Between the trimmed V and J ends, which lost 0 bases and 6 bases, there was a span of 16 bases. The CDR3 has 16 residues. Germline V gives CDR1 SGHKS, CDR2 YYEKEE (reference sequence). This CDR3 reads CASSLAEQGFSQPQHF. The CDR3 DNA follows: TGTGCCAGCAGCTTGGCTGAACAGGGTTTCAGTCAGCCCCAGCATTTT.

As concerns this clonotype: A single base separates this from a much larger clone, so it may be a read error. The rearrangement joins TRBV29-1 to TRBJ2-3; 8 positions match TRBD2. Germline CDR1 is SQVTM and CDR2 is ANQGSEA. The trim removed 1 base at V and 3 bases at J, leaving 6 bases unmatched. There are 15 residues in the CDR3. The CDR3 DNA is TGCAGCGTTGAAGCCACGGCTAGCGGGACAGATACGCAGTATTTT. Translating gives CSVEATASGTDTQYF.